Shown below are 20 T cell receptor beta chains from a single sample sequenced in a study of monozygotic twins with inflammatory bowel disease. TCRdb re-called the 5' RACE reads and catalogs CDR3 proteins one per entry, DNA excluded. The sample table sets out fewer than 400,000 distinct CDR3 sequences. Sequenced: blood. The receptors were gathered from a human donor with ulcerative colitis or Crohn's disease, or a healthy co-twin of an affected twin (not recorded which).

This chain connects TRBV7-8 to TRBJ2-7; the D gene TCRdb calls, TRBD1, cannot be checked with no DNA. Germline V gene sequence: CDR1 SGHVS, CDR2 FQNEAQ. The CDR3 has 16 amino acids. The CDR3 sequence: CASSLGEGTVWYEQYF.

The rearrangement joins TRBV24-1 to TRBJ1-5; without DNA, the TCRdb call of TRBD1 cannot be checked. CDR3 length: 18 residues. Germline V gene sequence: CDR1 KGHDR, CDR2 SFDVKD. The CDR3: CATSDWTGFGLIYQPQHF.

The chain is built from TRBV5-1 and TRBJ2-2. CDR3 length: 12 amino acids. Germline assignment: CDR1 SGHRS and CDR2 YFSETQ. The CDR3 loop is CASSQSTGELFF.

The chain combines TRBV7-2 with TRBJ2-3. Germline CDR1 reads SGHTA; CDR2 reads FQGNSA. This CDR3 comprises 14 residues. This CDR3 is CASTPNLRADTQYF.

The chain is built from TRBV5-1 and TRBJ1-1. Germline V gene data show CDR1 as SGHRS and CDR2 as YFSETQ. This CDR3 has 16 amino acids. CDR3 amino acids: CASSLAGTAGNTEAFF.

This chain uses TRBV4-3 with TRBJ2-6; TCRdb outputs TRBD1, but without DNA this stays unchecked. Germline loops: CDR1 LGHNA, CDR2 YSLEER. The CDR3 contains 19 residues. CDR3 amino acids: CASSRYGGQGNSGANVLTF.

The gene calls are TRBV7-2 and TRBJ2-3. This CDR3 region has 14 residues. The germline V gene has CDR1 SGHTA and CDR2 FQGNSA. CDR3 region: CASSRWGSPDTQYF.

V gene TRBV12-3 or TRBV12-4 combines with J gene TRBJ2-1; TCRdb's D call, TRBD2, is unchecked because there is no DNA. CDR3 size: 16 residues. CDR3 protein: CASSLRGARSYNEQFF.

The chain recombines TRBV13 with TRBJ2-5; the D gene TCRdb calls, TRBD1, cannot be checked with no DNA. CDR1 is PRHDT, CDR2 FYEKMQ, per germline (reference sequence). The CDR3 runs 13 residues. CDR3 loop: CASSWGRGETQYF.

The chain recombines TRBV7-9 with TRBJ1-2; there is no DNA to check the TCRdb D call of TRBD1. Germline values: CDR1 SEHNR, CDR2 FQNEAQ (reference sequence). CDR3 length: 17 amino acids. The CDR3 here is CASSSPVTGGEEYGYTF.

V and J are TRBV10-1 and TRBJ2-5; with no DNA, the TCRdb D assignment of TRBD1 cannot be verified. There are 13 residues in the CDR3. CDR1 and CDR2 from the germline V gene are WNHNN and SYGVQD (reference sequence). CDR3 sequence reads: CASSEGARETQYF.

The chain couples TRBV27 to TRBJ1-1; TCRdb gives TRBD1 as the D gene, but with no DNA this cannot be confirmed. CDR3 length: 15 residues. Germline V gene sequence: CDR1 MNHEY, CDR2 SMNVEV (reference sequence). CDR3 loop: CASSFQAGFATEAFF.

V gene TRBV25-1 combines with J gene TRBJ1-2; TCRdb designates TRBD1, a call that cannot be tested without DNA. Germline V gene sequence: CDR1 MGHDK, CDR2 SYGVNS. This CDR3 is 15 amino acids long. This CDR3 reads CASTITGGEHYGYTF.

This chain links TRBV24-1 with TRBJ2-5; TCRdb's assignment of TRBD1 cannot be checked, as there is no DNA. The CDR3 runs to 14 residues. Germline CDR1 KGHDR, CDR2 SFDVKD. The CDR3 region is CATSDPPPQETQYF.

The V gene is TRBV3-1, the J gene TRBJ2-3; without DNA, the TCRdb call of TRBD1 cannot be checked. CDR1 and CDR2 (germline): LGHDT, YNNKEL (reference sequence). CDR3 length: 16 amino acids. CDR3 loop: CASSQRPGGNTDTQYF.

This rearrangement joins TRBV4-2 to TRBJ2-1; TCRdb calls TRBD2, which cannot be checked without DNA. The CDR3 covers 15 residues. Germline CDR1 is LGHNA and CDR2 is YNFKEQ. This chain's CDR3 is CASSPNSGRAAEQFF.

CDR3 amino acids: CASSLGLAGGDNEQFF. The chain is built from TRBV7-2 and TRBJ2-1; TCRdb names TRBD2, which stays unverified in the absence of DNA. The CDR3 consists of 16 residues. Germline CDR1 and CDR2: SGHTA and FQGNSA.

The CDR3 spells CASSPSKPLDASSYEQYF. This rearrangement joins TRBV5-1 to TRBJ2-7; the TRBD1 assignment by TCRdb is unverifiable without DNA. Germline V lookup: CDR1 SGHRS, CDR2 YFSETQ. The CDR3 runs to 18 residues.

The chain carries TRBV7-2 and TRBJ2-1; TCRdb's assignment of TRBD2 cannot be checked, as there is no DNA. The germline gives CDR1 SGHTA, CDR2 FQGNSA. The CDR3 loop spans 16 amino acids. CDR3 residues: CASSLVGGGASNEQFF.

V usage is TRBV5-1 and J usage is TRBJ1-1. Germline values: CDR1 SGHRS, CDR2 YFSETQ. This CDR3 comprises 14 residues. This CDR3 reads CASSLAAGNTEAFF.